These 15 T cell receptor beta chains originate from one sample sequenced in a study of cytomegalovirus exposure and HLA in healthy donors. PCR was performed using 60 Vbeta and 13 Jbeta primers. This table comes from immunoSEQ multiplex PCR, and its TCRdb copy is limited to in-frame clones, with some not included. Here the sample spans roughly 56,000 clones, approximately 87% being singletons. Sequencing was performed on PBMCs. The receptors shown here come from a man aged 18-30 years in good health and CMV-seronegative.

The chain carries TRBV5-4 and TRBJ1-2; 8 nucleotides align to TRBD1. The CDR3 contains 15 residues. The V gene end was trimmed by 2 bases and the J gene end by 3 bases; junction bases not matched to a gene: 6. Germline assignment: CDR1 SGHNT and CDR2 YYREEE (reference sequence). CDR3 in amino acids: CASSLTSGQDYGYTF. The CDR3 DNA sequence: TGTGCCAGCAGCTTAACCTCGGGACAGGACTATGGCTACACCTTC.

Regarding this clone: The same CDR3 can be traced to other DNA sequences in this sample. V is TRBV9 and J is TRBJ1-2; D is possibly TRBD1 (6 bases). V gave up 0 bases and J gave up 2 bases, with 8 bases separating them. The germline gives CDR1 SGDLS, CDR2 YYNGEE. CDR3 length: 14 amino acids. In DNA, the CDR3 is TGTGCCAGCAGCGTAGATAGGGGGAACTATGGCTACACCTTC. Translated: CASSVDRGNYGYTF.

CDR3 sequence (DNA): TGTGCCAGCAGCTCAACCGGGACTACTGGAAACACCATATATTTT. Its protein is CASSSTGTTGNTIYF. The chain employs TRBV7-2 and TRBJ1-3; D may be TRBD1 (5 bases). Trimming shortened V by 4 bases and J by 2 bases, and 12 bases separated the two germline ends. This CDR3 contains 15 residues. Germline V CDR1 and CDR2: SGHTA, FQGNSA.

V is TRBV19 and J is TRBJ1-5; TRBD1 is a possible D gene (6 bases). The CDR3 is made up of 13 amino acids. The germline V gene has CDR1 LNHDA and CDR2 SQIVND (reference sequence). Between the trimmed V and J ends, which lost 6 bases and 5 bases, there was a span of 11 bases. The CDR3 reads CASSKQGYQPQHF. The CDR3 DNA follows: TGTGCCAGTAGCAAACAGGGTTATCAGCCCCAGCATTTT. The complete variable domain, with remaining parts taken from reference TRBV19 and TRBJ1-5, reads DGGITQSPKYLFRKEGQNVTLSCEQNLNHDAMYWYRQDPGQGLRLIYYSQIVNDFQKGDIAEGYSVSREKKESFPLTVTSAQKNPTAFYLCASSKQGYQPQHFGDGTRLSIL.

The V gene is TRBV4-1, the J gene TRBJ2-5, with TRBD1 as a possible D gene (6 bases). Trimming took 3 bases from V and 3 from J, leaving 20 bases between them. Germline loops: CDR1 MGHRA, CDR2 YSYEKL. CDR3 length: 17 residues. CDR3: CASSQDGTNGGKETQYF. The CDR3 nucleotides are TGCGCCAGCAGCCAGGATGGGACAAATGGGGGTAAAGAGACCCAGTACTTC.

The chain combines TRBV7-9 with TRBJ2-3; 7 nucleotides agree with TRBD2. The ends lost 5 bases at V and 5 bases at J; junction bases unmatched: 13. CDR1 and CDR2 (germline): SEHNR, FQNEAQ (reference sequence). CDR3 size: 16 residues. The chain's CDR3 is CASSPRRSGEGDTQYF. CDR3 nucleotides: TGTGCCAGCAGCCCCCGCAGGTCGGGGGAGGGAGATACGCAGTATTTT.

This chain links TRBV25-1 with TRBJ2-1, with 8 bases matching TRBD1. J lost 3 bases, V lost 8 bases, and 6 bases had no gene match. Germline lookup yields CDR1 MGHDK and CDR2 SYGVNS. This CDR3 is 14 amino acids long. The CDR3 loop reads CASSQTGVYNEQFF. CDR3 nucleotides: TGTGCCAGCTCGCAGACAGGGGTCTACAATGAGCAGTTCTTC.

This chain connects TRBV9 to TRBJ1-5, with 7 bases fitting TRBD1. Germline CDR1 SGDLS, CDR2 YYNGEE. This CDR3 spans 15 amino acids. The ends lost 4 bases at V and 5 bases at J; junction bases unmatched: 9. CDR3 amino acids: CASSSGGQPYQPQHF. CDR3 in DNA: TGTGCCAGCAGCTCAGGGGGACAGCCCTATCAGCCCCAGCATTTT.

The chain is built from TRBV20-1 and TRBJ2-7, with a weak D call TRBD2 (5 bases). Germline lookup yields CDR1 DFQATT and CDR2 SNEGSKA (reference sequence). This CDR3 has 11 residues. V lost 6 bases, J lost 7 bases, and 13 bases lay in between. The CDR3 sequence: CSAEVSGEQYF. The CDR3 region has the DNA TGCAGTGCGGAGGTGAGCGGTGAGCAGTACTTC.

The count of this clone is one. V usage is TRBV11-2 and J usage is TRBJ2-2; a weak D match, TRBD2 (5 bases). Trimming cost V 5 bases and J 6 bases, with 10 bases left between them. The germline V gene has CDR1 SGHAT and CDR2 FQNNGV. The CDR3 loop spans 13 amino acids. The CDR3 spells CASSMGAPGELFF. CDR3 nucleotide sequence: TGTGCCAGCAGCATGGGAGCCCCCGGGGAGCTGTTTTTT.

This clone came up a few times. V gene TRBV4-2 combines with J gene TRBJ2-1; 11 bases match TRBD2. The junction had 8 bases not matched to a gene; V was cut back by 4 bases and J by 6 bases. The CDR3 spans 16 residues. Germline values: CDR1 LGHNA, CDR2 YNFKEQ. CDR3 sequence (DNA): TGTGCCAGCAGCCGCACACTAGCGGGGGAGGCCAATGAGCAGTTCTTC. Its protein product is CASSRTLAGEANEQFF.

The V gene is TRBV4-1, the J gene TRBJ2-7, with D possibly TRBD2 on 5 matching bases. Trimming pared 0 bases from V and 5 bases from J, leaving 17 bases between. Germline V gene data show CDR1 as MGHRA and CDR2 as YSYEKL. The CDR3 runs 16 residues. The CDR3 loop reads CASSQDNVRRRDEQYF. The CDR3 DNA reads as TGCGCCAGCAGCCAAGATAACGTCAGGAGGCGGGACGAGCAGTACTTC.

This chain joins TRBV30 and TRBJ1-3; no definite D call. Between the trimmed V and J ends, which lost 7 bases and 7 bases, there was a span of 14 bases. From germline, CDR1 is GTSNPN and CDR2 SVGIG (reference sequence). CDR3 size: 12 residues. DNA for the CDR3: TGTGCCTCCGGAGTGGCCGGGAACACCATATATTTT. Protein: CASGVAGNTIYF. The complete variable domain, with remaining parts taken from reference TRBV30 and TRBJ1-3, reads SQTIHQWPATLVQPVGSPLSLECTVEGTSNPNLYWYRQAAGRGLQLLFYSVGIGQISSEVPQNLSASRPQDRQFILSSKKLLLSDSGFYLCASGVAGNTIYFGEGSWLTVV.

The V call is TRBV4-1, the J call TRBJ2-2; weak D call: TRBD2 (5 bases). Deletions cut 4 bases from V and 4 bases from J, with 19 bases between. There are 17 residues in the CDR3. Germline V gene sequence: CDR1 MGHRA, CDR2 YSYEKL. The CDR3 is CASSLRTGVGATGELFF. The CDR3 DNA reads as TGCGCCAGCAGCCTACGGACTGGGGTCGGTGCCACCGGGGAGCTGTTTTTT.

This chain joins TRBV5-1 and TRBJ1-1, with a tentative D call TRBD1 (6 bases). The V gene's germline CDR1 is SGHRS and CDR2 YFSETQ. Trimming took off 0 bases at V and 3 bases at J, with 9 bases between the two ends. The CDR3 is 14 amino acids. The CDR3 is CASSLDQGYTEAFF. In DNA, the CDR3 is TGCGCCAGCAGCTTGGACCAGGGGTACACTGAAGCTTTCTTT.